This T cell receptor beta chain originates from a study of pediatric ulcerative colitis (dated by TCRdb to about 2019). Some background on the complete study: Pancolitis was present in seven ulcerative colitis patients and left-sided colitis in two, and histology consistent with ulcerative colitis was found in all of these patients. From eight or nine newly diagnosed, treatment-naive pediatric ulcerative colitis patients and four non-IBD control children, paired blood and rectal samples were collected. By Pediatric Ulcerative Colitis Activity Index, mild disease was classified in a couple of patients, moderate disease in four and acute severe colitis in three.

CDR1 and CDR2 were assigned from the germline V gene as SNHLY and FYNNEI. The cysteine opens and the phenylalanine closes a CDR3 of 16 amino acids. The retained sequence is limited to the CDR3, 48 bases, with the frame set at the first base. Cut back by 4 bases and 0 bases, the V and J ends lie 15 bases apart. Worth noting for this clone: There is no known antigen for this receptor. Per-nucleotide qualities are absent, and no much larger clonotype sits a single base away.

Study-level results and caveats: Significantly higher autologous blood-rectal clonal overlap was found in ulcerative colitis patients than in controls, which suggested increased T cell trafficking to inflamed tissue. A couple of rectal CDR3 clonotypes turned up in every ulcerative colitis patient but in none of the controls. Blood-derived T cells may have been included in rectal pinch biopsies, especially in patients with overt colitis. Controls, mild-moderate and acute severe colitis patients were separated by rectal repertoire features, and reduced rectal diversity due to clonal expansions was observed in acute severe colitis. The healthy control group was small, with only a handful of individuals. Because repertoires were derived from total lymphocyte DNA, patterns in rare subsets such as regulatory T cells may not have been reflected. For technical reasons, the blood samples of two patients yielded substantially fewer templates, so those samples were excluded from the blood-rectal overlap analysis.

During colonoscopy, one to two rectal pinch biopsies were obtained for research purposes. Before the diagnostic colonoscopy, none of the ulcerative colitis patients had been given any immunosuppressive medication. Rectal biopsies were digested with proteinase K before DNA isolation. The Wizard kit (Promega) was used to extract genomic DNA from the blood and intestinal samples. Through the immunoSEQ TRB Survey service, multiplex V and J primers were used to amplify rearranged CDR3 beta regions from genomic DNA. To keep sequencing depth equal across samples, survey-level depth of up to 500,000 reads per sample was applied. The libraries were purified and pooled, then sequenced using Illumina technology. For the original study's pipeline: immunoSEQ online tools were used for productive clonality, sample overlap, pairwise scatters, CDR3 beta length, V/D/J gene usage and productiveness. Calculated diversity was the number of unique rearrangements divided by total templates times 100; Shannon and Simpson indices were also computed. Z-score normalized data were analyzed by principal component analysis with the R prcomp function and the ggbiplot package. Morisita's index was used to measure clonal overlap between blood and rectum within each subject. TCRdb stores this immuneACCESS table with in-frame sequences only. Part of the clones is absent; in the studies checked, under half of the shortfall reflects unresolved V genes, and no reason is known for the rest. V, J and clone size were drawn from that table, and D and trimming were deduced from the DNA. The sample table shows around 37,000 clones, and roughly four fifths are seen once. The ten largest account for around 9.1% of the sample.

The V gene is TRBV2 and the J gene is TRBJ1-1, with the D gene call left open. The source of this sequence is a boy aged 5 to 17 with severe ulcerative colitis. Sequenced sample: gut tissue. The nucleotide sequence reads TGTGCCAGCAGTGTGACTTCCACCGGGGTGAACACTGAAGCTTTCTTT. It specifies CASSVTSTGVNTEAFF.